These T cell receptor beta chains were read from a single sample in a study of regulatory T cells in long-lasting Graves disease. Using its own MiXCR run on the multiplex PCR reads, TCRdb lists one record per CDR3 protein. The data contain under 300,000 distinct CDR3 sequences, roughly a fifth of them singletons. This sample comprised peripheral blood mononuclear cells (PBMCs), obtained at new diagnosis, from a patient treated with antithyroid drugs. Receptors were obtained from a female donor with Graves disease. Each CDR3 is given with its conserved first and last residue. Each record gives: V gene, clone size, J gene, D gene, CDR3 protein, CDR3 DNA. D genes are given only for firm matches. Some rows mark clone size as missing; the rest say once, few, many or name a class of expanded clone.

TRBV5-1	many	TRBJ1-5	-	CASSLGPGNQPQHF	TGCGCCAGCAGCTTGGGACCGGGCAATCAGCCCCAGCATTTT
TRBV19	-	TRBJ1-5	-	CASSNLGTPNYQPQHF	TGTGCCAGTAGTAACCTCGGGACACCTAATTATCAGCCCCAGCATTTT
TRBV19	few	TRBJ2-7	TRBD1	CASRLQGKKGSEQYF	TGTGCCAGTAGGCTACAGGGGAAAAAAGGCTCCGAGCAGTACTTC
TRBV6-5	many	TRBJ1-6	-	CASSYQIWPNNSPLHF	TGTGCCAGCAGTTACCAGATCTGGCCTAATAATTCACCCCTCCACTTT
TRBV20-1	many	TRBJ2-4	TRBD1	CSAGGDRGENIQYF	TGCAGTGCAGGGGGCGACAGGGGTGAGAACATTCAGTACTTC
TRBV6-1	many	TRBJ1-1	-	CASSKVPVPEAFF	TGTGCCAGCAGTAAGGTACCAGTCCCTGAAGCTTTCTTT
TRBV7-2	many	TRBJ1-6	-	CASSLPVNSPLHF	TGTGCCAGCAGCTTGCCCGTCAATTCACCCCTCCACTTT
TRBV5-6	many	TRBJ2-3	-	CASSFPGRTDTQYF	TGTGCCAGCAGCTTTCCCGGACGCACAGATACGCAGTATTTT
TRBV27	few	TRBJ1-6	-	CASSSAQGGNSPLHF	TGTGCCAGCAGTTCGGCGCAGGGAGGGAATTCACCCCTCCACTTT
TRBV2	once	TRBJ2-2	-	CASSQTVANTGELFF	TGTGCCAGCAGCCAGACAGTCGCGAACACCGGGGAGCTGTTTTTT
TRBV6-5	many	TRBJ2-2	TRBD2	CASSYPTSGGTGELFF	TGTGCCAGCAGTTACCCGACTAGCGGGGGGACCGGGGAGCTGTTTTTT
TRBV25-1	few	TRBJ1-1	-	CASSPDPGEAFF	TGTGCCAGCAGTCCGGACCCTGGTGAAGCTTTCTTT
TRBV7-2	many	TRBJ2-7	TRBD1	CASSTNRGTEQYF	TGTGCCAGCAGCACCAACAGGGGAACCGAGCAGTACTTC
TRBV19	-	TRBJ1-5	TRBD1	CASSSQGGPGNQPQHF	TGTGCCAGTAGTAGCCAGGGGGGGCCCGGCAATCAGCCCCAGCATTTT
TRBV29-1	many	TRBJ2-3	-	CSVGGNTDTQYF	TGCAGCGTTGGCGGAAACACAGATACGCAGTATTTT
TRBV5-5	many	TRBJ2-1	TRBD2	CASFGGWGGGHEQFF	TGTGCCAGCTTCGGAGGGTGGGGCGGGGGACATGAGCAGTTCTTC
TRBV27	many	TRBJ1-2	TRBD1	CASRQGDYGYTF	TGTGCCAGCAGACAGGGGGACTATGGCTACACCTTC
TRBV29-1	many	TRBJ2-2	-	CSVSGTLTGELFF	TGCAGCGTGTCCGGGACACTCACCGGGGAGCTGTTTTTT
TRBV11-2	many	TRBJ2-3	-	CASSLNGRPTDTQYF	TGTGCCAGCAGCTTAAATGGCAGGCCCACAGATACGCAGTATTTT
TRBV24-1	many	TRBJ2-1	-	CASAARQPYNEQFF	TGTGCCAGCGCCGCTCGGCAACCCTACAATGAGCAGTTCTTC
TRBV11-2	many	TRBJ2-1	TRBD2	CASRGWGGRAHNEQFF	TGTGCCAGCAGGGGATGGGGCGGGAGGGCCCACAATGAGCAGTTCTTC
TRBV10-1	many	TRBJ2-3	-	CASSRSQSDTQYF	TGCGCCAGCAGTCGTTCCCAGTCAGATACGCAGTATTTT
TRBV4-3	many	TRBJ2-2	-	CASSQEFSAGGELFF	TGCGCCAGCAGCCAAGAGTTCTCCGCGGGCGGGGAGCTGTTTTTT
TRBV18	many	TRBJ2-1	-	CASSPPGFENNEQFF	TGTGCCAGCTCACCACCAGGTTTCGAAAACAATGAGCAGTTCTTC
TRBV7-9	many	TRBJ2-3	-	CASSLFHLQIRTDTQYF	TGTGCCAGCAGCTTATTTCACCTCCAGATTCGTACAGATACGCAGTATTTT
TRBV20-1	-	TRBJ1-5	-	CSARDQGRGGNQPQHF	TGCAGTGCTAGAGATCAGGGCAGGGGAGGCAATCAGCCCCAGCATTTT
TRBV19	-	TRBJ1-1	-	CASSPKRDWNTEAFF	TGTGCCAGTAGTCCCAAGCGGGATTGGAACACTGAAGCTTTCTTT
TRBV5-6	many	TRBJ1-6	-	CASSPAGGGSPLHF	TGTGCCAGCAGCCCCGCGGGGGGAGGCTCACCCCTCCACTTT
TRBV14	many	TRBJ2-2	TRBD2	CASSQPRSSGRPDTGELFF	TGTGCCAGCAGCCAACCTAGGTCGAGCGGGAGGCCGGACACCGGGGAGCTGTTTTTT
TRBV20-1	many	TRBJ2-7	-	CSARDPGKWGEQYF	TGCAGTGCTAGAGACCCAGGGAAATGGGGAGAGCAGTACTTC
TRBV12-5	-	TRBJ1-2	-	CASGLDDRTNYGYTF	TGTGCTAGTGGTTTGGACGACAGGACTAACTATGGCTACACCTTC
TRBV12-3/TRBV12-4	many	TRBJ1-2	-	CASAPGAGYGYTF	TGTGCCAGCGCTCCAGGGGCAGGCTATGGCTACACCTTC
TRBV5-1	few	TRBJ1-6	-	CASSNRVSNSPLHF	TGCGCCAGCAGCAACCGGGTTTCTAATTCACCCCTCCACTTT
TRBV19	once	TRBJ1-1	-	CASSIGRGTEAFF	TGTGCCAGTAGTATTGGCAGGGGAACTGAAGCTTTCTTT
TRBV25-1	many	TRBJ2-7	-	CASSEFYEQYF	TGTGCCAGCAGTGAATTCTACGAGCAGTACTTC
TRBV29-1	many	TRBJ2-2	-	CSVRGETNTGELFF	TGCAGCGTCAGGGGCGAGACGAACACCGGGGAGCTGTTTTTT
TRBV7-2	many	TRBJ2-4	TRBD2	CASSLVSGSGNIQYF	TGTGCCAGCAGCTTAGTTAGCGGGAGTGGAAACATTCAGTACTTC
TRBV29-1	many	TRBJ1-4	-	CSVEDWRAGGEKLFF	TGCAGCGTTGAAGATTGGAGGGCTGGGGGTGAAAAACTGTTTTTT
TRBV18	many	TRBJ2-3	TRBD2	CASSPPSASGGSDTQYF	TGTGCCAGCTCACCACCGAGTGCTAGCGGGGGTTCTGATACGCAGTATTTT
TRBV28	many	TRBJ2-4	-	CASSLAPGAPGGKNIQYF	TGTGCCAGCAGTTTGGCCCCGGGGGCCCCGGGTGGCAAAAACATTCAGTACTTC
TRBV6-1	once	TRBJ2-5	-	CASSPGKETQYF	TGTGCCAGCAGCCCAGGAAAAGAGACCCAGTACTTC
TRBV6-1	many	TRBJ1-2	-	CASSEPGTYGYTF	TGTGCCAGCAGTGAACCGGGTACCTATGGCTACACCTTC
TRBV19	-	TRBJ1-5	-	CASSIHRENQPQHF	TGTGCCAGTAGTATTCACAGGGAGAATCAGCCCCAGCATTTT
TRBV5-1	many	TRBJ2-4	TRBD1	CASSRTGEVHIQYF	TGCGCCAGCAGCCGGACAGGCGAGGTGCACATTCAGTACTTC
TRBV7-2	-	TRBJ1-2	TRBD1	CASSLGGVRDRAYGYTF	TGTGCCAGCAGCTTGGGAGGTGTCCGGGACAGGGCTTATGGCTACACCTTC
TRBV5-1	few	TRBJ2-1	-	CASSASQDLGQQFF	TGCGCCAGCAGCGCATCACAGGACTTAGGGCAGCAGTTCTTC